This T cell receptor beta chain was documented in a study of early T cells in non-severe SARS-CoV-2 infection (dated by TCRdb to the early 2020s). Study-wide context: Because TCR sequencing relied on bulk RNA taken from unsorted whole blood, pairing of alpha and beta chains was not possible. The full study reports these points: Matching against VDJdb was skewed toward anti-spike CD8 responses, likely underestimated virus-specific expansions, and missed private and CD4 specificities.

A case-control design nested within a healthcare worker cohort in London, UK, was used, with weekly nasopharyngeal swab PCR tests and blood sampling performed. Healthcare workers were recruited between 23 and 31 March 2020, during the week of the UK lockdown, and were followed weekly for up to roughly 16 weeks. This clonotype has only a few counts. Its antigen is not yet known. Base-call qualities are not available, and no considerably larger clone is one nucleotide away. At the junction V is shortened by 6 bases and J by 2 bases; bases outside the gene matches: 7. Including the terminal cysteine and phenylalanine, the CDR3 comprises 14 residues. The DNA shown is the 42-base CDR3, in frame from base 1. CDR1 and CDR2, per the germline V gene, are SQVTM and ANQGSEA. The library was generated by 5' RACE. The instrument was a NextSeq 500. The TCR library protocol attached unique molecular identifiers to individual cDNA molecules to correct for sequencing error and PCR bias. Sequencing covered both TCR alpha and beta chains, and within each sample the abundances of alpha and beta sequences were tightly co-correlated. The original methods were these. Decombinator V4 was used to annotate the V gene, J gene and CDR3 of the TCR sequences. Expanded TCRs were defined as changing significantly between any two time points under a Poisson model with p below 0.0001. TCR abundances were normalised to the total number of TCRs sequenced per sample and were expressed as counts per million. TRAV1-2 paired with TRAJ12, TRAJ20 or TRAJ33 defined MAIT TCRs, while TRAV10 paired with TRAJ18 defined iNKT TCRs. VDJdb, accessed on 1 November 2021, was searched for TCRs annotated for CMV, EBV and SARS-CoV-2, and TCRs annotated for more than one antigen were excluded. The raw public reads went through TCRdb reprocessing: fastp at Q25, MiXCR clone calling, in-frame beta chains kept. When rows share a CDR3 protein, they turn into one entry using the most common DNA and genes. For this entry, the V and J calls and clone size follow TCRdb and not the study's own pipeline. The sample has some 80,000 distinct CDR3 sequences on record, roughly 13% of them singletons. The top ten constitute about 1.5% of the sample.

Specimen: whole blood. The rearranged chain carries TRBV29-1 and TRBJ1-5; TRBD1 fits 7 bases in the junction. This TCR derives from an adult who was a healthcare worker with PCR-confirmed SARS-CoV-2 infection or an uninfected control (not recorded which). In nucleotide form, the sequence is TGCAGCGTCAAACAGGGGCCTGGCAATCAGCCCCAGCATTTT. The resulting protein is CSVKQGPGNQPQHF.